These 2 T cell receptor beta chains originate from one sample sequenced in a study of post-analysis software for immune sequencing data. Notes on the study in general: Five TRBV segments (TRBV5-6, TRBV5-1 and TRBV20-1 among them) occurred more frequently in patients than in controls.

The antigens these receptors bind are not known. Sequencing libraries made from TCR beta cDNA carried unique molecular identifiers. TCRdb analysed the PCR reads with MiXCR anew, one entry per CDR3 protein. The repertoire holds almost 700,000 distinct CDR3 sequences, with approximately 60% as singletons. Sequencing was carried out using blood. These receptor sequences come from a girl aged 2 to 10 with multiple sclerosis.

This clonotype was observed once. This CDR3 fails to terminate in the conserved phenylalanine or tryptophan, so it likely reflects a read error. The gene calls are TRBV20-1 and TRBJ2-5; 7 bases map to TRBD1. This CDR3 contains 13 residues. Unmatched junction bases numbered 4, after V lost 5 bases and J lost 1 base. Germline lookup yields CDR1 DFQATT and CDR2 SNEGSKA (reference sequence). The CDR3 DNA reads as TGCAGTGCTCCGACAGGGTTCCAAGAGACCCAGTACCTC. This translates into CSAPTGFQETQYL.

CDR3 sequence: CASSLEVGKEQFF. The CDR3 DNA follows: TGTGCCAGCAGCTTAGAAGTGGGGAAGGAGCAGTTCTTC. The chain combines TRBV7-3 with TRBJ2-1; D call uncertain. V lost 2 bases and J lost 10, with 12 bases in between. This CDR3 has 13 residues. Per germline, CDR1 SGHTA and CDR2 FQGTGA.